The entry that follows covers one T cell receptor (beta chain) sequence. The record originates from a study of blood T cell repertoires in COVID-19. Using immunoSEQ multiplex PCR, the repertoire was profiled, and TCRdb retains in-frame clones only, with some absent. The table has about 250,000 clones, 88% seen once. The sequenced sample was PBMCs or T cells enriched from blood (not recorded which). The receptor was derived from a woman aged 45-65 years who had recovered from COVID-19.

CDR3 sequence (DNA): TGTGCCAGCAGTGTTTTAGGGACTGAGCAGTACTTC. Its protein is CASSVLGTEQYF. This rearrangement joins TRBV2 to TRBJ2-7; a weak D match, TRBD2 (6 bases). Trimming pared 4 bases from V and 7 bases from J, leaving 11 bases between. This CDR3 has 12 amino acids. Germline loops: CDR1 SNHLY, CDR2 FYNNEI. Supplemented by reference TRBV2 and TRBJ2-7, the full variable domain reads EPEVTQTPSHQVTQMGQEVILRCVPISNHLYFYWYRQILGQKVEFLVSFYNNEISEKSEIFDDQFSVERPDGSNFTLKIRSTKLEDSAMYFCASSVLGTEQYFGPGTRLTVT.